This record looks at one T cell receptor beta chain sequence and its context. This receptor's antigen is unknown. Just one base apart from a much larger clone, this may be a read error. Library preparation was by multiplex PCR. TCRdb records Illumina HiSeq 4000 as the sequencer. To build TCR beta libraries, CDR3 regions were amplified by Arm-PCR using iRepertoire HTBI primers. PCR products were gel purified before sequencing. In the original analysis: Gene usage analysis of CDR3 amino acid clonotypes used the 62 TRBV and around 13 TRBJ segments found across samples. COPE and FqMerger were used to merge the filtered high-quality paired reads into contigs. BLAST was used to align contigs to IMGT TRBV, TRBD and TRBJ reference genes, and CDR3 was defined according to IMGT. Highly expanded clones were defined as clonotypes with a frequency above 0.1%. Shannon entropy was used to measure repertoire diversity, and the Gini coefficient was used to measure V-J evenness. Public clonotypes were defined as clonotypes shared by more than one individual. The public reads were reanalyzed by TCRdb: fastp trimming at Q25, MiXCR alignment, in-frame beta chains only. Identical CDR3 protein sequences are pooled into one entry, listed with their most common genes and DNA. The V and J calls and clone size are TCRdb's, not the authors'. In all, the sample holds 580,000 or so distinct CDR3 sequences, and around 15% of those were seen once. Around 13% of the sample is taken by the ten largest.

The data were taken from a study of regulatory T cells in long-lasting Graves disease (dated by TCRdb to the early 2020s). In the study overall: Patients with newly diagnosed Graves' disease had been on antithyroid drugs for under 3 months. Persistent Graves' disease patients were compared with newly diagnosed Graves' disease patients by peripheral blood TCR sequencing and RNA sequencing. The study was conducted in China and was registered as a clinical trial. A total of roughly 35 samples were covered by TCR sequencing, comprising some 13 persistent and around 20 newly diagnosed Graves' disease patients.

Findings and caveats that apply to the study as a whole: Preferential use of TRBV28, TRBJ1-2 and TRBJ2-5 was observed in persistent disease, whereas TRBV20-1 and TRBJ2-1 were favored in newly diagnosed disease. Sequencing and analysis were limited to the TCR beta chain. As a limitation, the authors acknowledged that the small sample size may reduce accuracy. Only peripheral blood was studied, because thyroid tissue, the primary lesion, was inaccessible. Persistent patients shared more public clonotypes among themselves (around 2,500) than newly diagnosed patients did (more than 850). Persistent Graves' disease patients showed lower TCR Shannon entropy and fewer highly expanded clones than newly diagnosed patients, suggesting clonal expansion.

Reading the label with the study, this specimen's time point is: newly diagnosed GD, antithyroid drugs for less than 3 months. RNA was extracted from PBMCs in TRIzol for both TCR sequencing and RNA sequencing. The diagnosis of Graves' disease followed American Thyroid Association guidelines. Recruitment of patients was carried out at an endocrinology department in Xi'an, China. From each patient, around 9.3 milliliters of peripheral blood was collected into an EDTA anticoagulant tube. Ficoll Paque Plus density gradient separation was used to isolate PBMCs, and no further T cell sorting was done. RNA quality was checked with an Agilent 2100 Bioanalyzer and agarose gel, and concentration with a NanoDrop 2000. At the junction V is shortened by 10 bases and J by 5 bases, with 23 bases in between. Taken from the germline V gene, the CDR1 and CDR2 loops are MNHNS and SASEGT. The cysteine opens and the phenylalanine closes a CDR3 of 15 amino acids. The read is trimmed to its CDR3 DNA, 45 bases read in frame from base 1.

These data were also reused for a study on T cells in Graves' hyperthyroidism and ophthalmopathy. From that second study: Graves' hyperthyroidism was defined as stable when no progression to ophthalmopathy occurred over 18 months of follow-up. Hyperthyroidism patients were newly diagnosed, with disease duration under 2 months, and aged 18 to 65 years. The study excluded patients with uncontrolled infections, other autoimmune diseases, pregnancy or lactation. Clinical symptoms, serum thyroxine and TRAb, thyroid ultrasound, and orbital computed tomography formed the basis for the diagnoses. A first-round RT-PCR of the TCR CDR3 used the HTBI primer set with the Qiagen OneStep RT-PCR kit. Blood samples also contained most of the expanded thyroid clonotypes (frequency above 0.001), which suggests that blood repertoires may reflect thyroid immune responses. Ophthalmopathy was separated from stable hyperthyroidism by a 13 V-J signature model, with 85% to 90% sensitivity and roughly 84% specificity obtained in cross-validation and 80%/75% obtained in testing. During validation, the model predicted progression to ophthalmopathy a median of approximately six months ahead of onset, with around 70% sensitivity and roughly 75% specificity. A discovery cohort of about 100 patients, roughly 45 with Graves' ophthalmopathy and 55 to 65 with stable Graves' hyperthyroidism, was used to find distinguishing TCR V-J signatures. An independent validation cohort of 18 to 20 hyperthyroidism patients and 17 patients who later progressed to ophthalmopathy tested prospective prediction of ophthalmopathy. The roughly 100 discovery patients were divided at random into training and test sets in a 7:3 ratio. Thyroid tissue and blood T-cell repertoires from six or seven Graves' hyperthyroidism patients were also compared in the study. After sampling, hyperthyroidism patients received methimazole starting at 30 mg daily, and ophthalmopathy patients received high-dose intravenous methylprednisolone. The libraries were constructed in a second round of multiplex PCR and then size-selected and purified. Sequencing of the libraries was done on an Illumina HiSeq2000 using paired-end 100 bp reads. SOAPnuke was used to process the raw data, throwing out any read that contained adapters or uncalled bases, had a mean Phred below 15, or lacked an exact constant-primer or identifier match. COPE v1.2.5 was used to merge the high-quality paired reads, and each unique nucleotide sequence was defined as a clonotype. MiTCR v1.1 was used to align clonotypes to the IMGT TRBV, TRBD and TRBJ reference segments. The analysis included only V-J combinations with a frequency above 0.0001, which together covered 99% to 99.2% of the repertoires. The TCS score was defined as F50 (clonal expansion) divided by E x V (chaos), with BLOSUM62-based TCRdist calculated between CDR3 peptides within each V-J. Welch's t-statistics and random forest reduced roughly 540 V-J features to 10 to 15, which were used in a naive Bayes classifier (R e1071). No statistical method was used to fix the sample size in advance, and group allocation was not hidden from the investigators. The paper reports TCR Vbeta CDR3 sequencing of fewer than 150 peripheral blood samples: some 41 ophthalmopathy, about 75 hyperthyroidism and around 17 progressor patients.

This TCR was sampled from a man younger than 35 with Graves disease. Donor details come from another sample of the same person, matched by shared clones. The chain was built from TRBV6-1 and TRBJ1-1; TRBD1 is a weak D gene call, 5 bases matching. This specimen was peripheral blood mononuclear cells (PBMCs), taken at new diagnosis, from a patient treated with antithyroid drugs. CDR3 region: CANTSRAGKGTEAFF. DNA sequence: TGTGCCAACACTTCACGGGCAGGGAAAGGGACTGAAGCTTTCTTT.